This T cell receptor (beta chain) came from a study of cytomegalovirus exposure and HLA in healthy donors. Study-wide results and limits: A prior analysis recorded that most TCR beta V segments were productive about 90% or about 30% of the time.

The CDR3 consists of 15 residues. With V trimmed by 3 bases and J by 1 base, 5 bases remained unmatched. CDR1 is SGHDT, CDR2 YYEEEE, per germline. Concerning this clone itself: No antigen is known for it.

The PCR ran on 60 Vbeta and 13 Jbeta primers. Clones were sequenced by immunoSEQ multiplex PCR, and TCRdb holds only the in-frame ones, with some missing. The sample holds some 180,000 clones, roughly 75% seen once. This TCR was recovered from a woman in her thirties in good health and CMV-seronegative. What was sequenced was PBMCs. This chain joins TRBV5-6 and TRBJ2-5; 8 nucleotides agree with TRBD1. CDR3 coding DNA: TGTGCCAGCAGCTCCGGGACAGGACTCCAAGAGACCCAGTACTTC. It is translated as CASSSGTGLQETQYF.